One sample yielded the 11 T cell receptor beta chains listed below, sequenced in a study of Ad26.COV2.S vaccination and SARS-CoV-2 variants. Generated by immunoSEQ multiplex PCR, the TCRdb table keeps only in-frame clones and is missing some. The sample contains around 310,000 clones, roughly 90% of which appear only once. The sample's treatment: roughly 18 received Ad26.COV2.S at low or high dose, single or two shots; about 5 received placebo; per-sample allocation not given. Sampling was performed 63 days after the first vaccine or placebo injection. Sequencing used peripheral blood, obtained in a trial of Ad26.COV2.S vaccine versus placebo. The receptors here all came from a person aged 18-60 years who received the Ad26.COV2.S COVID-19 vaccine or a placebo.

V usage is TRBV9 and J usage is TRBJ2-1; a weak D match, TRBD1 (6 bases). The CDR3 runs 17 residues. The V gene lost 3 bases and the J gene lost 6 bases, with 22 bases spanning the gap. Germline CDR1 and CDR2: SGDLS and YYNGEE. CDR3 region: CASSGIMGHIESNEQFF. The CDR3 nucleotides are TGTGCCAGCAGCGGAATCATGGGACATATAGAATCCAATGAGCAGTTCTTC.

This clone was counted a single time. The V gene is TRBV7-9, the J gene TRBJ2-5; 8 bases map to TRBD2. The junction had 16 bases not matched to a gene; V was cut back by 5 bases and J by 5 bases. The CDR3 sequence is 17 residues long. The germline CDR1 and CDR2 sequences are SEHNR and FQNEAQ (reference sequence). The CDR3 sequence: CASSHLGTSLFLETQYF. The CDR3 region has the DNA TGTGCCAGCAGCCACCTCGGGACTAGTCTCTTTTTGGAGACCCAGTACTTC.

The chain couples TRBV18 to TRBJ2-1; D is ambiguous. Per the germline V gene, CDR1 is KGHSH and CDR2 is LQKENI. The ends were cut back, 0 bases at V and 8 bases at J, with 8 bases in the middle. This CDR3 has 13 residues. The CDR3 bases are TGTGCCAGCTCACCACCGGCCCGCGATGAGCAGTTCTTC. Its translation is CASSPPARDEQFF.

The rearrangement links TRBV10-3 to TRBJ1-4; a weak D match, TRBD1 (6 bases). Trimming pared 0 bases from V and 8 bases from J, leaving 10 bases between. The CDR3 is made up of 14 amino acids. CDR1 is ENHRY and CDR2 is SYGVKD in the germline V gene. The CDR3 reads CAISESNGQEKLFF. As DNA, the CDR3 is TGTGCCATCAGTGAGTCGAATGGACAGGAAAAACTGTTTTTT.

V gene TRBV27 combines with J gene TRBJ2-3; possible D gene TRBD2, 6 bases. CDR1 is MNHEY and CDR2 is SMNVEV in the germline V gene (reference sequence). The CDR3 contains 11 residues. The V end was cut by 3 bases, the J end by 10 bases, with 8 bases between. CDR3 DNA: TGTGCCAGCAGTTTGGGCGGGGCGCAGTATTTT. Translated, it gives CASSLGGAQYF.

The chain joins TRBV11-2 to TRBJ2-7; possibly TRBD1 or TRBD2 for D (6 bases each). Germline lookup yields CDR1 SGHAT and CDR2 FQNNGV. CDR3 length: 13 residues. V was clipped by 6 bases and J by 4 bases, with 13 bases between them. The CDR3 coding sequence is TGTGCCAGCAGTCGGGGGCTCTGGTACGAGCAGTACGTC. It translates to CASSRGLWYEQYV.

The chain joins TRBV7-6 to TRBJ1-5; 7 bases agree with TRBD1. The germline gives CDR1 SGHVS, CDR2 FNYEAQ. With V trimmed by 8 bases and J by 0 bases, 10 bases remained unmatched. The CDR3 loop spans 16 amino acids. Here the CDR3 reads CASSDGTDYSNQPQHF. The CDR3 bases are TGTGCCAGCTCCGACGGGACAGACTATAGCAATCAGCCCCAGCATTTT.

The V gene is TRBV5-4, the J gene TRBJ1-3; the D is unclear. Looked up from germline, CDR1 is SGHNT and CDR2 is YYREEE (reference sequence). This CDR3 region has 13 residues. Trimming took 6 bases from V and 1 from J, leaving 8 bases between them. CDR3 in DNA: TGTGCCAGCAAGGAACCGTCTGGAAACACCATATATTTT. As protein: CASKEPSGNTIYF. Filled out from reference TRBV5-4 and TRBJ1-3, the complete variable domain reads ETGVTQSPTHLIKTRGQQVTLRCSSQSGHNTVSWYQQALGQGPQFIFQYYREEENGRGNFPPRFSGLQFPNYSSELNVNALELDDSALYLCASKEPSGNTIYFGEGSWLTVV.

The rearrangement joins TRBV13 to TRBJ2-1, with D perhaps being TRBD1 or TRBD2 (7 bases each). Germline assignment: CDR1 PRHDT and CDR2 FYEKMQ (reference sequence). Trimming took 4 bases from V and 7 from J, leaving 20 bases between them. The CDR3 consists of 16 residues. CDR3 protein: CASSSDRDSGENEQFF. The CDR3 DNA is TGTGCCAGCAGCTCAGACAGGGACAGCGGGGAAAATGAGCAGTTCTTC.

The chain carries TRBV24-1 and TRBJ2-5; D is perhaps TRBD1 (5 bases). Germline V lookup: CDR1 KGHDR, CDR2 SFDVKD. The germline V and J ends were trimmed by 7 bases and 1 base, with 6 bases remaining between them. CDR3 length: 12 residues. Here the CDR3 reads CATSDSQETQYF. DNA for the CDR3: TGTGCCACCAGCGACAGCCAAGAGACCCAGTACTTC.

The chain uses TRBV27 and TRBJ2-1, with TRBD2 matching 9 bases. The CDR3 totals 16 residues. Germline V gives CDR1 MNHEY, CDR2 SMNVEV (reference sequence). V was clipped by 3 bases and J by 7 bases; unmatched bases: 10. CDR3 sequence: CASSFGGGGGENEQFF. CDR3 nucleotide sequence: TGTGCCAGCAGTTTTGGTGGGGGCGGGGGGGAAAATGAGCAGTTCTTC.